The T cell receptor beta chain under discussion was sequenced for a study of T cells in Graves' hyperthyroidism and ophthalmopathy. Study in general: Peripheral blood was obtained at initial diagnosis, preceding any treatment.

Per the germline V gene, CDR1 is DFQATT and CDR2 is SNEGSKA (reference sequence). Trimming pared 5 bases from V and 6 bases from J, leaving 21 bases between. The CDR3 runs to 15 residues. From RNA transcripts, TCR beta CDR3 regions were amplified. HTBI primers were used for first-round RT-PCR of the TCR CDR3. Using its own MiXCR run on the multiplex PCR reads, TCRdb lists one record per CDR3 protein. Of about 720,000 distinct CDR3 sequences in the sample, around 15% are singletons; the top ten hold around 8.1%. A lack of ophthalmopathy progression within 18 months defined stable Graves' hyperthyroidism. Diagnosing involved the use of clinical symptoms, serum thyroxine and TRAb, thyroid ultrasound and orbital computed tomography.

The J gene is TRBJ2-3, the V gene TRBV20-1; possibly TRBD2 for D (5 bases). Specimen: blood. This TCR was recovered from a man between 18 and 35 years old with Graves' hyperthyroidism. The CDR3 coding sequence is TGCAGTGCTCCCCCGGTGACTACCTGGGTTGATACGCAGTATTTT. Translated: CSAPPVTTWVDTQYF.